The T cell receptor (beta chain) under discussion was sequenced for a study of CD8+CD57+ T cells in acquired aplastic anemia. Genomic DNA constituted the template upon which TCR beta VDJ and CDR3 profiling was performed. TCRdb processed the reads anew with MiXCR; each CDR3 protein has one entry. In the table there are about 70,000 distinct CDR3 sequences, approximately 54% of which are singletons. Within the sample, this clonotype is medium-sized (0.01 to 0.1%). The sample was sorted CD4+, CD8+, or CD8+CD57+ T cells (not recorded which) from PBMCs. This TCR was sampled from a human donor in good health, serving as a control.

The chain's CDR3 is CASSITDYNEQFF. In DNA form, the CDR3 reads TGTGCCAGTAGTATTACAGATTACAATGAGCAGTTCTTC. The chain carries TRBV19 and TRBJ2-1, with D uncertain. Trimming took off 3 bases at V and 4 bases at J, with 7 bases between the two ends. Germline values: CDR1 LNHDA, CDR2 SQIVND (reference sequence). The CDR3 is made up of 13 amino acids.